This is a list of T cell receptor beta chains from one sample in a study of cytomegalovirus exposure and HLA in healthy donors. This table comes from immunoSEQ multiplex PCR, and its TCRdb copy is limited to in-frame clones, with some not included. The sample records roughly 220,000 clones, 55% to 75% being singletons. Specimen: PBMCs. These receptors came from a man in his forties in good health and CMV-seropositive. Each CDR3 is given with its conserved first and last residue. A D gene is named only where the DNA matches it firmly. Only part of the rows carry a size: once, few, many, or a class if the clone is expanded.

V,length,size,J,D,DNA,CDR3
TRBV7-9,13,NA,TRBJ2-2,NA,TGTGCCAGCAGCAATGGGGGCGTGGGGGAGCTGTTTTTT,CASSNGGVGELFF
TRBV28,18,NA,TRBJ2-3,TRBD2,TGTGCCAGCAGTTTATGGAGGGAGGGCGGGGGGCGGAAAGATACGCAGTATTTT,CASSLWREGGGRKDTQYF
TRBV9,14,once,TRBJ2-7,TRBD1,TGTGCCAGCAGCCGAACCCCGACAGGGTACGAGCAGTACTTC,CASSRTPTGYEQYF
TRBV27,14,few,TRBJ2-1,NA,TGTGCCAGCAGTTCGGCGGGGACCTACAATGAGCAGTTCTTC,CASSSAGTYNEQFF
TRBV19,11,NA,TRBJ1-1,NA,TGTGCCAGTACGAACCTAGCGAGAGCTTTCTTT,CASTNLARAFF
TRBV6-6,13,few,TRBJ2-7,TRBD1,TGTGCCAGCACTGGGACAGGGGCCTACGAGCAGTACTTC,CASTGTGAYEQYF
TRBV6-6,13,few,TRBJ2-7,TRBD2,TGTGCCAGCATCACCGCCCGGGGAGGGGAGCAGTACTTC,CASITARGGEQYF
TRBV6-5,13,NA,TRBJ2-5,NA,TGTGCCAGCAGCTTACAGTACCAAGAGACCCAGTACTTC,CASSLQYQETQYF
TRBV6-5,13,NA,TRBJ2-7,NA,TGTGCCAGCAGGGAGGGGCAGGCCTACGAGCAGTACTTC,CASREGQAYEQYF
TRBV10-2,16,NA,TRBJ2-4,TRBD2,TGCGCCAGCAACCCTAGCGGGGCTTTAGCCAAAAACATTCAGTACTTC,CASNPSGALAKNIQYF
TRBV6-5,15,few,TRBJ1-1,TRBD1,TGTGCCAGCAGTTACGTGGGGGCCGGGACAGGGAAAGCTTTCTTT,CASSYVGAGTGKAFF
TRBV4-1,16,NA,TRBJ2-1,TRBD2,TGCGCCAGCAGCCAAGGGGGACTAGCGGGGCTCTATGAGCAGTTCTTC,CASSQGGLAGLYEQFF
TRBV5-4,16,NA,TRBJ2-7,NA,TGTGCCAGCAGCTTCGGCAGGCCTCCCTCTACCTACGAGCAGTACTTC,CASSFGRPPSTYEQYF
TRBV11-2,19,few,TRBJ2-6,TRBD1,TGTGCCAGCAGCTTAACCCGGGACAGGGGGGTTGATGGGGCCAACGTCCTGACTTTC,CASSLTRDRGVDGANVLTF
TRBV11-3,15,NA,TRBJ2-1,TRBD2,TGTGCCAGCAGCTTAGGCGGGGGGTCCTACAATGAGCAGTTCTTC,CASSLGGGSYNEQFF
TRBV9,19,NA,TRBJ1-5,TRBD1,TGTGCCAGCAGCGAGTTTTGTGTACAGGGGGCACGTAGCAATCAGCCCCAGCATTTT,CASSEFCVQGARSNQPQHF
TRBV10-3,15,NA,TRBJ1-1,NA,TGTGCCATCAGTGAAAGCTTAACAGGTGATCGTAAAGCTTTCTTT,CAISESLTGDRKAFF
TRBV4-3,14,NA,TRBJ2-3,NA,TGCGCCAGCAGCCAAGAACAGGGCGGGGATACGCAGTATTTT,CASSQEQGGDTQYF
TRBV4-1,14,NA,TRBJ2-1,TRBD1,TGCGCCAGCAGCCAAAGCCTAATCGGACAGGCTAAGTTCTTC,CASSQSLIGQAKFF
TRBV15,14,few,TRBJ2-7,NA,TGTGCCACCAGCACCACCCAGGGGTGGGACGAGCAGTACTTC,CATSTTQGWDEQYF
TRBV6-6,13,NA,TRBJ1-2,TRBD1,TGTGCCAGCAGTTACCTCGGACAGGGTGGCTACACCTTC,CASSYLGQGGYTF
TRBV25-1,14,NA,TRBJ1-1,NA,TGTGCCAGCACAGGGAGGAGGGATAACACTGAAGCTTTCTTT,CASTGRRDNTEAFF
TRBV4-2,18,NA,TRBJ1-6,NA,TGTGCCAGCAGCCAAGACCCCCAGGCGGGGACGAGGAATTCACCCCTCCACTTT,CASSQDPQAGTRNSPLHF
TRBV6-1,10,few,TRBJ1-2,TRBD1,TGTTCCGGGACAGGGGTTGGCTACACCTTC,CSGTGVGYTF
TRBV4-2,13,NA,TRBJ2-1,NA,TGTGCCAGCAGCCAAGCGGGGGACAATGAGCAGTTCTTC,CASSQAGDNEQFF
TRBV7-6,18,NA,TRBJ2-1,NA,TGTGCCAGCAGCTTAGTGGAGATGGGCACCCTCGCGGGGAATGAGCAGTTCTTC,CASSLVEMGTLAGNEQFF
TRBV5-1,16,few,TRBJ2-2,TRBD1,TGCGCCAGCAGCTTGGCCGGGACAGGGAACACCGGGGAGCTGTTTTTT,CASSLAGTGNTGELFF
TRBV21-1,13,NA,TRBJ1-5,NA,TGTGCCAGCAGGACAGGCTACAATCAGCCCCAGCATTTT,CASRTGYNQPQHF
TRBV6-5,15,few,TRBJ2-7,NA,TGTGCCAGCAGTTTAACCCCATTGAGCTCCTACGAGCAGTACTTC,CASSLTPLSSYEQYF
TRBV2,15,NA,TRBJ1-4,TRBD1,TGTGCCAGCAAAAAGGGTACAGGGGGTTTGGAAAAACTGTTTTTT,CASKKGTGGLEKLFF
TRBV28,16,NA,TRBJ2-1,TRBD2,TGTGCCAGCAGTTTGTCTAGCGGGGGGGCCTACAATGAGCAGTTCTTC,CASSLSSGGAYNEQFF